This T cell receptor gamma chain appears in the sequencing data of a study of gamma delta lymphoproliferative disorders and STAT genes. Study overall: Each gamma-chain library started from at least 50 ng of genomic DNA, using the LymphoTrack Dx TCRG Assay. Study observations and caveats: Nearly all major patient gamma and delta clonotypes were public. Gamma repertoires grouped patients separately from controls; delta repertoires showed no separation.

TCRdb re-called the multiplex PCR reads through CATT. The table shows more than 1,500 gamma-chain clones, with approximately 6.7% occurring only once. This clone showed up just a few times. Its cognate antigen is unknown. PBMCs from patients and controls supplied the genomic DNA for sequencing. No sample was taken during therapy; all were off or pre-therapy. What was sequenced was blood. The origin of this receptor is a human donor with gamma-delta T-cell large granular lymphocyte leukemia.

CDR3 in DNA: TGTGCCTTGTGTGGGGAGGTGGATTATAAGAAACTCTTT. Translating it yields CALCGEVDYKKLF. J is TRGJ1 or TRGJ2 and V is TRGV9. No J gene is reported in TCRdb; it was inferred here by comparing the DNA with germline. V lost 7 bases, J lost 5 bases, and 11 bases stayed unmatched. From germline, CDR1 is GITISATS and CDR2 ISYDGTV (reference sequence). The CDR3 totals 13 residues.